A single sample is the source of the 3 T cell receptor beta chains below, sequenced in a study of blood T cells in healthy people across ages. Then a second PCR, running roughly 6 to 12 cycles, was carried out with a sample-barcoded 5' primer and a J-beta primer mix. Each CDR3 protein is one row after TCRdb ran MiXCR on the 5' RACE reads. The sample carries more than 650,000 distinct CDR3 sequences, around a quarter recorded once. The same sample was also used in a study of T cells of mothers and their children.

Source material: blood. The receptors were sampled from a boy aged 5-17 years in good health.

V gene TRBV6-5 combines with J gene TRBJ1-4; the D gene is possibly TRBD1 (5 bases). Germline V gene lookup returns CDR1 MNHEY and CDR2 SVGAGI. The CDR3 contains 13 residues. The ends were cut back, 2 bases at V and 6 bases at J, with 7 bases in the middle. Here the CDR3 reads CASSYGRDEKLFF. The CDR3 nucleotides are TGTGCCAGCAGTTACGGCAGGGATGAAAAACTGTTTTTT.

The chain recombines TRBV12-3 or TRBV12-4 with TRBJ2-6; TRBD1 agrees at 8 bases. The CDR3 covers 16 residues. Germline trimming cut 4 bases from V and 3 bases from J; bases unmatched to any gene: 5. CDR3 loop: CASSSYRGSGANVLTF. CDR3 nucleotides: TGTGCCAGCAGTTCATACAGGGGGAGTGGGGCCAACGTCCTGACTTTC.

A word on this clonotype: In this CDR3 the conserved last residue, phenylalanine or tryptophan, is missing, so a read error is likely. The gene calls are TRBV4-2 and TRBJ1-3; the D is unclear. Trimming cost V 1 base and J 3 bases, with 13 bases left between them. This CDR3 comprises 16 residues. CDR1 is LGHNA and CDR2 is YNFKEQ in the germline V gene. The CDR3 DNA reads TGTGCCAGCAGCCAAGTGGAAACCTTTGGTGGAAACACCATATATTCT. Its protein product is CASSQVETFGGNTIYS.